This T cell receptor (beta chain) was identified during a study of T cell responses to AZD1222 COVID-19 vaccine. Germline values: CDR1 LGHDT, CDR2 YNNKEL (reference sequence). CDR3 length: 15 residues. V was cut by 4 bases and J by 4 bases, with 16 bases left in between. Repertoires were generated with immunoSEQ multiplex PCR, while TCRdb's copy carries only in-frame clones and drops some. The sample comprises about 200,000 clones, about 92% of which are singletons, and approximately 4% rests with the top ten. General study findings and limits: The span of vaccine-associated CD4 TCRs extended across spike, with dominance at 160-218 and 743-854. Targeting of unmutated variant regions was reportedly seen in nearly half of spike-specific TCRs.

This clone was seen once. Its antigen remains unknown. The sample consisted of peripheral blood, taken 28 days after the second dose of the MenACWY control vaccine. The origin of this receptor is an adult who received the MenACWY meningococcal vaccine as a control. The chain recombines TRBV3-1 (or the pseudogene TRBV3-2) with TRBJ1-2; D unresolved. The CDR3 spells CASSLSRSGGYGYTF. The CDR3 DNA follows: TGTGCCAGCAGCCTCTCCCGCTCGGGTGGCTATGGCTACACCTTC.